The 32 T cell receptor beta chains below all came from one sample that was sequenced in a study of blood T cell repertoires in COVID-19. Profiled with immunoSEQ multiplex PCR; TCRdb holds only in-frame clones, not every one. The sample lists about 150,000 clones, 76% occurring once. Sequenced material: peripheral blood. The receptors were gathered from a woman aged 80 or over with acute or convalescent COVID-19.

The CDR3, as DNA: TGCGCCAGCAGCATAACAGGGACAACTAATGAAAAACTGTTTTTT. Translated, it gives CASSITGTTNEKLFF. J is TRBJ1-4 and V is TRBV4-1, with D tentatively TRBD1 (6 bases). V dropped 5 bases and J dropped 0 bases, with 10 bases sitting between them. The CDR3 has 15 residues. CDR1 and CDR2 from the germline V gene are MGHRA and YSYEKL.

The V call is TRBV2, the J call TRBJ1-2; 7 nucleotides line up with TRBD1. Germline V gene lookup returns CDR1 SNHLY and CDR2 FYNNEI. The CDR3 has 15 residues. V gave up 6 bases and J gave up 10 bases; unmatched junction bases: 17. CDR3 region: CASSFLSTGEESYTF. In nucleotides, the CDR3 is TGTGCCAGCAGCTTTCTTAGTACAGGGGAGGAGTCCTACACCTTC. The whole variable domain, remainder taken from reference TRBV2 and TRBJ1-2, is EPEVTQTPSHQVTQMGQEVILRCVPISNHLYFYWYRQILGQKVEFLVSFYNNEISEKSEIFDDQFSVERPDGSNFTLKIRSTKLEDSAMYFCASSFLSTGEESYTFGSGTRLTVV.

This chain joins TRBV15 and TRBJ2-3; tentatively, D is TRBD1 (6 bases). V was shortened by 1 base and J by 2 bases, with 25 bases between the two germline ends. The CDR3 is 20 residues long. Germline V gene lookup returns CDR1 LNHNV and CDR2 YYDKDF (reference sequence). For the CDR3, the DNA is TGTGCCACCAGCAGAGTCCTGGGGACAACCCGAACCCTTAACACAGATACGCAGTATTTT. Amino acid sequence: CATSRVLGTTRTLNTDTQYF.

The chain uses TRBV27 and TRBJ1-4, with D maybe TRBD1 (6 bases). CDR3 length: 17 amino acids. Germline CDR1 MNHEY, CDR2 SMNVEV (reference sequence). Deletions cut 1 base from V and 0 bases from J, with 12 bases between. The CDR3 loop is CASSLLLGGATNEKLFF. DNA of the CDR3: TGTGCCAGCAGTTTATTGTTAGGGGGAGCAACTAATGAAAAACTGTTTTTT.

The rearrangement links TRBV7-6 to TRBJ1-3; D gene uncertain. Trimming left V 1 base short and J 0 bases short, with 7 bases between. Germline CDR1 SGHVS, CDR2 FNYEAQ. The CDR3 extends over 15 amino acids. The CDR3 DNA is TGTGCCAGCAGCTTAGTGGGGAGCTCTGGAAACACCATATATTTT. Protein: CASSLVGSSGNTIYF.

This clone was seen ten or more times. The rearrangement links TRBV5-4 to TRBJ1-1; D is unclear. V was clipped by 3 bases and J by 0 bases, with 15 bases between them. CDR3 length: 16 amino acids. Germline V lookup: CDR1 SGHNT, CDR2 YYREEE (reference sequence). The CDR3 sequence: CASSWQPLTLNTEAFF. CDR3 DNA sequence: TGTGCCAGCAGCTGGCAGCCACTAACCCTGAACACTGAAGCTTTCTTT.

V gene TRBV2 combines with J gene TRBJ2-7, with no clear D. The CDR3 has 18 amino acids. Germline V CDR1 and CDR2: SNHLY, FYNNEI. Trimming stripped 0 bases from V and 6 bases from J, with 24 bases between. The CDR3 sequence: CASSEAQALHHTPLEQYF. CDR3 nucleotides: TGTGCCAGCAGTGAAGCGCAGGCTCTCCACCACACTCCTCTCGAGCAGTACTTC.

CDR3 region: CASSDREGAEAFF. CDR3 bases: TGTGCCAGCAGTGACAGGGAGGGCGCTGAAGCTTTCTTT. J is TRBJ1-1 and V is TRBV6-4; unclear D gene. The V gene's germline CDR1 is MRHNA and CDR2 SNTAGT. CDR3 size: 13 residues. V was clipped by 2 bases and J by 6 bases, with 10 bases between them.

This chain uses TRBV5-1 with TRBJ1-4; TRBD1 might be the D (5 bases). CDR3 length: 16 residues. Trimming took 4 bases from V and 7 from J, leaving 20 bases between them. Germline CDR1 reads SGHRS; CDR2 reads YFSETQ. The CDR3 coding sequence is TGCGCCAGCAGCGCAACCGGACAAGGCGGGGGTGAAAAACTGTTTTTT. Its protein is CASSATGQGGGEKLFF.

This clone was recorded once. V and J are TRBV29-1 and TRBJ2-5, with 15 bases fitting TRBD2. The CDR3 loop spans 14 amino acids. Germline trimming cut 7 bases from V and 6 bases from J; bases unmatched to any gene: 6. Germline CDR1 SQVTM, CDR2 ANQGSEA. CDR3 amino acids: CSAGLAGGQKTQYF. CDR3 DNA sequence: TGCAGCGCTGGACTAGCGGGGGGGCAGAAGACCCAGTACTTC.

This clone was seen just once. This rearrangement joins TRBV7-6 to TRBJ2-7; 11 bases fit TRBD1. Germline V lookup: CDR1 SGHVS, CDR2 FNYEAQ. The CDR3 totals 15 residues. Losses at the gene ends were 5 bases for V and 2 bases for J; bases not matched to a gene: 5. The CDR3 DNA sequence: TGTGCCAGCAGCCTGGGACAGGGGGGTCCCTACGAGCAGTACTTC. Amino acids: CASSLGQGGPYEQYF.

CDR3 bases: TGTGCCAGCAGCTTGGTAGGCCCAGGTAGAGTTGCAGATACGCAGTATTTT. This gives the protein CASSLVGPGRVADTQYF. The genes are TRBV5-6 and TRBJ2-3; no firm D call. The CDR3 runs to 17 residues. With 0 bases removed from V and 4 bases from J, the gap between germline ends came to 18 bases. The germline CDR1 and CDR2 sequences are SGHDT and YYEEEE.

The gene calls are TRBV2 and TRBJ2-2, with 9 bases identical to TRBD2. This CDR3 is built from 14 residues. The trim removed 8 bases at V and 4 bases at J, leaving 5 bases unmatched. CDR1 is SNHLY, CDR2 FYNNEI, per germline. The CDR3 sequence is CASPAGGSTGELFF. The CDR3 region has the DNA TGTGCCAGCCCAGCGGGGGGTTCCACCGGGGAGCTGTTTTTT.

This CDR3 reads CASSPGTYTEAFF. For the CDR3, the DNA is TGCGCCAGCAGCCCCGGGACATACACTGAAGCTTTCTTT. The chain recombines TRBV4-1 with TRBJ1-1; TRBD1 might be the D (6 bases). CDR3 length: 13 residues. Germline V gene lookup returns CDR1 MGHRA and CDR2 YSYEKL. Trimming took off 4 bases at V and 3 bases at J, with 9 bases between the two ends.

The rearrangement joins TRBV9 to TRBJ1-6; 9 bases agree with TRBD1. Germline V lookup: CDR1 SGDLS, CDR2 YYNGEE. J was trimmed by 6 bases and V by 2 bases; bases with no gene match: 12. The CDR3 has 18 amino acids. The chain's CDR3 is CASSVLPGTGLGNSPLHF. The CDR3 bases are TGTGCCAGCAGCGTCCTTCCCGGGACAGGGTTGGGTAATTCACCCCTCCACTTT.

The rearrangement links TRBV5-8 to TRBJ1-5; 8 bases are shared with TRBD1. The CDR3 is 14 residues long. The V segment lost 4 bases and the J segment 7 bases; nucleotides outside the gene matches: 7. The V gene's germline CDR1 is SGHTS and CDR2 YDEGEE. DNA for the CDR3: TGTGCCAGCAGCCGTGGACAGGGCGGGCAGCCCCAGCATTTT. Protein product: CASSRGQGGQPQHF.

This chain joins TRBV6-2 or TRBV6-3 and TRBJ1-5; D unresolved. CDR3 length: 15 amino acids. Deletions cut 5 bases from V and 7 bases from J, with 18 bases between. CDR1 is MNHEY and CDR2 is SVGEGT in the germline V gene. The DNA for the CDR3 is TGTGCCAGCAGTCAAAGGTCAGGAGGAGGACAGCCCCAGCATTTT. This codes for CASSQRSGGGQPQHF.

This chain connects TRBV7-9 to TRBJ2-7; 8 bases line up with TRBD2. This CDR3 has 14 residues. From germline, CDR1 is SEHNR and CDR2 FQNEAQ (reference sequence). V shed 8 bases, J shed 4 bases, and the junction held 10 bases outside the gene matches. CDR3 sequence reads: CASRTGGPSYEQYF. The CDR3, as DNA: TGTGCCAGCCGGACGGGAGGGCCCTCGTACGAGCAGTACTTC.

The V gene is TRBV19, the J gene TRBJ2-7; 11 bases are a match to TRBD2. CDR1 LNHDA and CDR2 SQIVND come from the germline V gene (reference sequence). This CDR3 comprises 15 residues. Unmatched junction bases numbered 6, after V lost 6 bases and J lost 2 bases. DNA of the CDR3: TGTGCCAGTAGCCCCGTAGCGGGAGGGACCTACGAGCAGTACTTC. This gives the protein CASSPVAGGTYEQYF.

The chain employs TRBV7-2 and TRBJ2-5, with 8 nucleotides matching TRBD1. Germline V gene data show CDR1 as SGHTA and CDR2 as FQGNSA. This CDR3 region has 15 residues. Unmatched junction bases numbered 10, after V lost 4 bases and J lost 6 bases. For the CDR3, the DNA is TGTGCCAGCAGCTCTCGGACAGGGCCGGTGAAGACCCAGTACTTC. Residues: CASSSRTGPVKTQYF. Using reference TRBV7-2 and TRBJ2-5 for the parts outside the CDR3, the full variable domain is GAGVSQSPSNKVTEKGKDVELRCDPISGHTALYWYRQSLGQGLEFLIYFQGNSAPDKSGLPSDRFSAERTGGSVSTLTIQRTQQEDSAVYLCASSSRTGPVKTQYFGPGTRLLVL.

The chain combines TRBV7-2 with TRBJ1-2, with TRBD1 matching 9 bases. Trimming removed 5 bases from V and 7 bases from J; junction bases left unmatched: 14. Germline values: CDR1 SGHTA, CDR2 FQGNSA. The CDR3 has 16 residues. In DNA form, the CDR3 reads TGTGCCAGCAGCCGCCCTTGGACAGGGGAATATGTTGGCTACACCTTC. It specifies CASSRPWTGEYVGYTF.

The chain has TRBV6-5 and TRBJ1-6; tentatively, D is TRBD1 (5 bases). Germline CDR1 MNHEY, CDR2 SVGAGI. V dropped 6 bases and J dropped 1 base, with 10 bases sitting between them. This CDR3 is built from 15 residues. The CDR3 DNA follows: TGTGCCAGCAGGCCTGGGGCGTCCTATAATTCACCCCTCCACTTT. As protein: CASRPGASYNSPLHF.

This rearrangement joins TRBV19 to TRBJ2-2, with 7 positions matching TRBD2. The germline CDR1 and CDR2 sequences are LNHDA and SQIVND (reference sequence). The ends lost 6 bases at V and 5 bases at J; junction bases unmatched: 9. This CDR3 has 15 residues. The CDR3 sequence is CASSPTGRATGELFF. The CDR3 DNA reads as TGTGCCAGTAGCCCCACGGGGAGGGCAACCGGGGAGCTGTTTTTT.

This chain connects TRBV24-1 to TRBJ1-2; TRBD1 matches 9 bases. Trimming at V came to 3 bases and at J to 8 bases, leaving 6 bases not matched to a gene. The germline V gene encodes CDR1 KGHDR and CDR2 SFDVKD. The CDR3 length is 14 residues. Here the CDR3 reads CATSDADRGEGYTF. CDR3 nucleotide sequence: TGTGCCACCAGTGATGCGGACAGGGGTGAAGGCTACACCTTC.

This clone has just a few counts. The genes are TRBV6-1 and TRBJ1-2, with 8 nucleotides matching TRBD1. Germline trimming cut 7 bases from V and 7 bases from J; bases unmatched to any gene: 5. CDR1 is MNHNS and CDR2 is SASEGT in the germline V gene. CDR3 length equals 12 residues. The CDR3 is CASTAGGLGYTF. In DNA, the CDR3 is TGTGCCAGCACCGCAGGGGGCCTTGGCTACACCTTC.

The CDR3: CASSRTSGDTYNSPLHF. In nucleotides, the CDR3 is TGCGCCAGCAGCCGCACCAGCGGGGATACCTATAATTCACCCCTCCACTTT. V is TRBV4-3 and J is TRBJ1-6; no reliable D call. From germline, CDR1 is LGHNA and CDR2 YSLEER. The CDR3 is 17 amino acids. V lost 4 bases to trimming and J lost 2 bases, with 15 bases between them.

J is TRBJ2-7 and V is TRBV27, with TRBD2 matching over 7 bases. V was clipped by 6 bases and J by 5 bases; unmatched bases: 13. Germline loops: CDR1 MNHEY, CDR2 SMNVEV (reference sequence). There are 15 residues in the CDR3. For the CDR3, the DNA is TGTGCCAGCAGCGGCCGGCGGGAGAGAGTGAACGAGCAGTACTTC. The encoded protein is CASSGRRERVNEQYF.

The V and J genes are TRBV7-3 and TRBJ2-1; 10 nucleotides line up with TRBD2. Losses at the gene ends were 5 bases for V and 8 bases for J; bases not matched to a gene: 12. The CDR3 spans 16 residues. Germline CDR1 and CDR2: SGHTA and FQGTGA. The CDR3 is CASSARGLAGADEQFF. The CDR3 DNA reads as TGTGCCAGCAGCGCAAGGGGCCTAGCGGGGGCGGATGAGCAGTTCTTC.

The gene calls are TRBV6-5 and TRBJ1-1; no firm D call. This CDR3 comprises 13 residues. Germline values: CDR1 MNHEY, CDR2 SVGAGI. Trimming stripped 8 bases from V and 0 bases from J, with 10 bases between. CDR3: CASERLMNTEAFF. CDR3 nucleotides: TGTGCCAGCGAGAGGCTGATGAACACTGAAGCTTTCTTT.

The chain couples TRBV11-3 to TRBJ1-3; TRBD1 is a possible D gene (5 bases). This CDR3 comprises 14 residues. The germline V gene has CDR1 SGHNT and CDR2 YENEEA. The V end lost 2 bases, the J end lost 1 base, and 6 bases lay between the germline ends. CDR3 sequence reads: CASSLSGSGNTIYF. For the CDR3, the DNA is TGTGCCAGCAGCTTATCAGGGTCTGGAAACACCATATATTTT.

The chain employs TRBV6-5 and TRBJ1-2; D possibly corresponds to TRBD1 (6 bases). The CDR3 contains 14 residues. Germline values: CDR1 MNHEY, CDR2 SVGAGI. V shed 7 bases and J shed 7 bases, with 19 bases lying between them. The CDR3 protein is CASTKTGFGGGYTF. Written as DNA, the CDR3 is TGTGCCAGCACCAAAACAGGGTTTGGGGGTGGCTACACCTTC.

The V and J genes are TRBV9 and TRBJ1-1; maybe TRBD1 (6 bases). CDR3 length: 15 residues. Germline CDR1 SGDLS, CDR2 YYNGEE. V was cut by 0 bases and J by 10 bases, with 19 bases left in between. CDR3 sequence reads: CASSVVASEGVVAFF. The CDR3, as DNA: TGTGCCAGCAGCGTAGTAGCGTCCGAGGGGGTTGTAGCTTTCTTT.